Listed below are T cell receptor beta chains from one sample, sequenced in a study of CD8 T cells in ankylosing spondylitis. TCRdb fed the 5' RACE reads into MiXCR, producing one record per CDR3 protein. The table shows roughly 40,000 distinct CDR3 sequences, with approximately 15% occurring only once. The sequenced sample was blood. The receptors were gathered from a male donor with ankylosing spondylitis or in good health (not recorded which). The CDR3 runs from the conserved cysteine through the conserved F or W. Fields, in order: clone size, D gene, V gene, J gene, CDR3 DNA, CDR3 protein. A D gene is named only where the DNA matches it firmly. Clone sizes are given selectively: once, few, many, or a class where the clone is expanded.

clone_size: .; d_call: .; v_call: TRBV28; j_call: TRBJ1-1; cdr3_nt: TGTGCCAGCAGTCGCAGGGGATTGGGTATGAACACTGAAGCTTTCTTT; cdr3_aa: CASSRRGLGMNTEAFF
clone_size: few; d_call: .; v_call: TRBV5-1; j_call: TRBJ1-3; cdr3_nt: TGCGCCAGCAGCCCGACAGGCCATTCTGGAAACACCATATATTTT; cdr3_aa: CASSPTGHSGNTIYF
clone_size: .; d_call: TRBD2; v_call: TRBV30; j_call: TRBJ2-1; cdr3_nt: TGTGCCTGTACCGGGACTAGCGGCAATGAGCAGTTCTTC; cdr3_aa: CACTGTSGNEQFF
clone_size: few; d_call: TRBD2; v_call: TRBV7-2; j_call: TRBJ2-1; cdr3_nt: TGTGCCAGCAGCTTAAGGCTAGCGGGAGGGATCAATGAGCAGTTCTTC; cdr3_aa: CASSLRLAGGINEQFF
clone_size: .; d_call: .; v_call: TRBV5-6; j_call: TRBJ2-5; cdr3_nt: TGTGCCAGCAGCTTGATTCAGGGGGGGCAAGAGACCCAGTACTTC; cdr3_aa: CASSLIQGGQETQYF
clone_size: .; d_call: TRBD1; v_call: TRBV29-1; j_call: TRBJ2-1; cdr3_nt: TGCAGCGTTGATAAAGGACAGGGGAGCTCCTACAATGAGCAGTTCTTC; cdr3_aa: CSVDKGQGSSYNEQFF
clone_size: few; d_call: TRBD2; v_call: TRBV29-1; j_call: TRBJ2-1; cdr3_nt: TGCAGCGTTGCGGCGCGGGAGGGGAATGAGCAGTTCTTC; cdr3_aa: CSVAAREGNEQFF
clone_size: many; d_call: .; v_call: TRBV20-1; j_call: TRBJ2-1; cdr3_nt: TGCAGCGCTAGTGGGGGCGAGAGGGCCTACAATGAGCAGTTCTTC; cdr3_aa: CSASGGERAYNEQFF
clone_size: .; d_call: .; v_call: TRBV7-9; j_call: TRBJ1-2; cdr3_nt: TGTGCCAGCAGCTTAGCGGTTCCGGACAGTGGCTACACCTTC; cdr3_aa: CASSLAVPDSGYTF
clone_size: .; d_call: .; v_call: TRBV20-1; j_call: TRBJ2-5; cdr3_nt: TGCAGTGCTGTGAGGAGTAACCTCAAGGAGACCCAGTACTTC; cdr3_aa: CSAVRSNLKETQYF
clone_size: few; d_call: .; v_call: TRBV12-3/TRBV12-4; j_call: TRBJ2-1; cdr3_nt: TGTGCCAGCAGTTTCCAGCGCGCCGAACACAATGAGCAGTTCTTC; cdr3_aa: CASSFQRAEHNEQFF
clone_size: few; d_call: TRBD1; v_call: TRBV20-1; j_call: TRBJ2-1; cdr3_nt: TGCAGTGCTCCGGGACAGTCCTACAATGAGCAGTTCTTC; cdr3_aa: CSAPGQSYNEQFF
clone_size: .; d_call: .; v_call: TRBV4-2; j_call: TRBJ1-1; cdr3_nt: TGTGCCAGCAGCCCCGGGACCTTGAACACTGAAGCTTTCTTT; cdr3_aa: CASSPGTLNTEAFF
clone_size: .; d_call: TRBD2; v_call: TRBV6-1; j_call: TRBJ2-3; cdr3_nt: TGTGCCAGCAGTGGAAGGACTAGCGCAGATACGCAGTATTTT; cdr3_aa: CASSGRTSADTQYF
clone_size: .; d_call: TRBD2; v_call: TRBV29-1; j_call: TRBJ2-7; cdr3_nt: TGCAGCGTTGAAGGGACTAGCGGGAGGTCTGCGGGGAACGAGCAGTACTTC; cdr3_aa: CSVEGTSGRSAGNEQYF